Listed below are T cell receptor beta chains from one sample, sequenced in a study of T cell responses to AZD1222 COVID-19 vaccine. Sequencing was performed with immunoSEQ multiplex PCR; in TCRdb, only in-frame clones are kept and a portion is missing. Found here are fewer than 150,000 clones, 80% to 90% of them singletons; the top ten hold approximately 9.8%. Material: peripheral blood, obtained 28 days after the second AZD1222 dose. Every receptor here comes from an adult who received the AZD1222 COVID-19 vaccine. Both conserved end residues are part of each CDR3. A D gene is named only where the DNA matches it firmly. Size is stated for part of the rows, as once, few or many counts, or as a class when the clone is expanded.

J gene	D gene	V gene	clone size	CDR3 protein	CDR3 DNA
TRBJ1-3	TRBD1	TRBV5-6	-	CASSFTSTGGFNTIYF	TGTGCCAGCAGCTTTACAAGTACAGGGGGATTTAACACCATATATTTT
TRBJ1-2	TRBD1	TRBV19	-	CASRDLGQGQGGYTF	TGTGCCAGTAGGGACCTGGGACAGGGGCAAGGTGGCTACACCTTC
TRBJ1-4	-	TRBV4-2	-	CASSPREDEKLFF	TGTGCCAGCAGCCCCAGGGAGGATGAAAAACTGTTTTTT
TRBJ2-1	-	TRBV27	-	CASSLYSHNEQFF	TGTGCCAGCAGTTTATACTCGCACAATGAGCAGTTCTTC
TRBJ2-2	-	TRBV18	once	CASSPYTGELFF	TGTGCCAGCTCACCTTACACCGGGGAGCTGTTTTTT
TRBJ2-3	TRBD2	TRBV27	-	CASNKGTSGKADTQYF	TGTGCCAGCAACAAAGGGACTAGCGGGAAGGCCGATACGCAGTATTTT
TRBJ2-3	TRBD2	TRBV18	-	CASSSLAGGGPDTQYF	TGTGCCAGCTCATCTCTAGCGGGAGGGGGCCCAGATACGCAGTATTTT
TRBJ1-6	-	TRBV5-6	-	CASSLDSGLNSPLHF	TGTGCCAGCAGCTTGGATTCAGGGTTAAATTCACCCCTCCACTTT
TRBJ2-3	-	TRBV2	-	CASSGLPTDTQYF	TGTGCCAGCAGCGGTCTTCCCACAGATACGCAGTATTTT
TRBJ1-2	-	TRBV19	-	CASRGDTRDYGYTF	TGTGCCAGTAGAGGCGACACTAGGGACTATGGCTACACCTTC
TRBJ1-1	TRBD1	TRBV19	-	CASSYQGQANEAFF	TGTGCCAGTAGTTACCAGGGACAGGCGAACGAAGCTTTCTTT
TRBJ1-1	-	TRBV25-1	-	CASRVTGTEAFF	TGTGCCAGCAGGGTTACAGGGACTGAAGCTTTCTTT
TRBJ2-5	TRBD1	TRBV19	-	CASSMAGGFETQYF	TGTGCCAGTAGTATGGCAGGGGGCTTTGAGACCCAGTACTTC
TRBJ1-3	-	TRBV4-2	-	CASSQSQSNSGNTIYF	TGTGCCAGCAGCCAAAGTCAGTCGAACTCTGGAAACACCATATATTTT
TRBJ1-1	-	TRBV25-1	-	CASSDLTGYTEAFF	TGTGCCAGCAGTGACCTCACAGGTTACACTGAAGCTTTCTTT
TRBJ1-5	-	TRBV4-2	few	CASSQDLGGGGYQPQHF	TGTGCCAGCAGCCAAGATTTAGGGGGGGGAGGGTACCAGCCCCAGCATTTT
TRBJ2-6	TRBD2	TRBV2	-	CASSALRGAGANVLTF	TGTGCCAGCAGTGCCCTCCGGGGGGCTGGGGCCAACGTCCTGACTTTC
TRBJ2-1	-	TRBV7-3	few	CASSSGQAVYNEQFF	TGTGCCAGCAGCTCGGGACAAGCGGTTTACAATGAGCAGTTCTTC
TRBJ1-2	-	TRBV29-1	-	CSVGDPNYGYTF	TGCAGCGTCGGGGACCCTAACTATGGCTACACCTTC
TRBJ1-6	TRBD1	TRBV6-5	-	CASSYSGQDSPLHF	TGTGCCAGCAGTTACTCTGGACAGGATTCACCCCTCCACTTT
TRBJ2-1	TRBD1	TRBV3-1/TRBV3-2	once	CASSQGLTGQGLNEQFF	TGTGCCAGCAGCCAAGGATTGACGGGACAGGGGCTAAATGAGCAGTTCTTC
TRBJ1-1	-	TRBV29-1	-	CSVAGRLNTEAFF	TGCAGCGTAGCCGGACGGCTTAACACTGAAGCTTTCTTT
TRBJ2-7	TRBD1	TRBV3-1/TRBV3-2	large	CASSPLRTGALDEQYF	TGTGCCAGCAGCCCTTTACGGACAGGGGCTCTGGACGAGCAGTACTTC
TRBJ1-4	-	TRBV6-1	-	CASSEDGRPNEKLFF	TGTGCCAGCAGTGAAGATGGCAGACCTAATGAAAAACTGTTTTTT
TRBJ2-5	-	TRBV11-2	-	CASSLRGAREETQYF	TGTGCCAGCAGCTTACGCGGGGCGCGGGAAGAGACCCAGTACTTC
TRBJ1-1	TRBD1	TRBV6-4	once	CASKGQGANTEAFF	TGTGCCAGCAAAGGACAGGGGGCGAACACTGAAGCTTTCTTT
TRBJ2-3	-	TRBV30	-	CAWRGVASTDTQYF	TGTGCCTGGAGAGGAGTTGCTAGCACAGATACGCAGTATTTT
TRBJ2-5	-	TRBV10-2	once	CASSWTPQETQYF	TGCGCCAGCAGTTGGACACCCCAAGAGACCCAGTACTTC